This is a list of T cell receptor beta chains from one sample in a study of OX40 agonist ivuxolimab in advanced cancers. Clones were read by immunoSEQ multiplex PCR, and TCRdb kept only the in-frame ones, dropping some. This table has over 70,000 clones, around nine tenths appearing once. The sequencing used CD4+ or CD8+ T cells sorted from blood, collected in a trial of the OX40 agonist ivuxolimab. These receptors were collected from an adult with an advanced solid tumor such as melanoma, head and neck, liver or kidney cancer. Each CDR3 is given with its conserved first and last residue. The D gene is left open where the match is weak. Clone size is stated in some rows and not others, as once, few, many or a class when expanded.

d_gene,j_gene,v_gene,abundance,CDR3aa,CDR3nt
NA,TRBJ1-4,TRBV7-2,NA,CASSKGPAEATNEKLFF,TGTGCCAGCAGCAAAGGTCCCGCTGAGGCAACTAATGAAAAACTGTTTTTT
NA,TRBJ2-4,TRBV6-1,NA,CASSEAAGQVGIQYF,TGTGCCAGCAGTGAAGCCGCCGGGCAGGTGGGCATTCAGTACTTC
TRBD2,TRBJ2-5,TRBV13,NA,CASSLTLTSGGAEGETQYF,TGTGCCAGCAGCCTCACCCTGACTAGCGGGGGGGCTGAGGGAGAGACCCAGTACTTC
TRBD1,TRBJ2-5,TRBV7-9,NA,CASSGRDRGPETQYF,TGTGCCAGCTCCGGGAGGGACAGGGGGCCGGAGACCCAGTACTTC
NA,TRBJ1-6,TRBV5-4,NA,CASSLEGNNSPLHF,TGTGCCAGCAGCTTGGAAGGGAATAATTCACCCCTCCACTTT
NA,TRBJ2-5,TRBV6-1,NA,CASKPSGPETQYF,TGTGCCAGCAAGCCATCGGGGCCGGAGACCCAGTACTTC
NA,TRBJ2-2,TRBV5-1,NA,CASSLDWGGTGELFF,TGCGCCAGCAGCTTGGATTGGGGCGGGACCGGGGAGCTGTTTTTT
NA,TRBJ1-2,TRBV5-1,NA,CASSSGTNAYGYTF,TGCGCCAGCAGCTCCGGGACAAATGCCTATGGCTACACCTTC
NA,TRBJ1-2,TRBV11-2,NA,CASSLDSYGYTF,TGTGCCAGCAGCTTAGATTCCTATGGCTACACCTTC
NA,TRBJ1-5,TRBV6-1,NA,CASGTPPGPQHF,TGTGCCAGCGGGACGCCACCTGGGCCCCAGCATTTT
NA,TRBJ2-6,TRBV5-1,NA,CASSFGGSGANVLTF,TGCGCCAGCAGCTTCGGGGGCTCTGGGGCCAACGTCCTGACTTTC
TRBD2,TRBJ2-3,TRBV30,NA,CALTSGVTDTQYF,TGTGCCTTGACTAGCGGGGTCACAGATACGCAGTATTTT
TRBD2,TRBJ2-3,TRBV18,few,CASSSIPPGGITDTQYF,TGTGCCAGCTCATCAATCCCCCCGGGGGGAATCACAGATACGCAGTATTTT
TRBD1,TRBJ2-7,TRBV5-4,NA,CASSRGQGYSEQYF,TGTGCCAGCAGCCGGGGACAGGGTTATTCCGAGCAGTACTTC
TRBD2,TRBJ2-7,TRBV7-2,NA,CASSLTSGGSDHEQYF,TGTGCCAGCAGCTTAACTTCGGGGGGGAGCGACCACGAGCAGTACTTC
NA,TRBJ2-4,TRBV2,NA,CASTVDGRGIQYF,TGTGCCAGCACCGTCGACGGACGAGGCATTCAGTACTTC
NA,TRBJ2-1,TRBV11-2,few,CASSFTGPGSQEQFF,TGTGCCAGCAGCTTTACGGGCCCGGGCTCTCAGGAGCAGTTCTTC
TRBD1,TRBJ1-3,TRBV6-5,once,CASSYGQEADTIYF,TGTGCCAGCAGTTACGGACAGGAGGCGGACACCATATATTTT
NA,TRBJ2-3,TRBV5-1,NA,CASSLHFTDTQYF,TGCGCCAGCAGCCTCCATTTTACAGATACGCAGTATTTT
TRBD1,TRBJ1-1,TRBV10-3,NA,CAISPGQRRDTEAFF,TGTGCCATCAGTCCGGGACAGAGGCGTGACACTGAAGCTTTCTTT
NA,TRBJ1-5,TRBV6-1,NA,CASSEAHGGLKPQHF,TGTGCCAGCAGTGAAGCCCACGGGGGATTAAAGCCCCAGCATTTT
NA,TRBJ2-2,TRBV5-4,NA,CASTPGGAGTGELFF,TGTGCCAGCACCCCCGGGGGCGCTGGCACCGGGGAGCTGTTTTTT
NA,TRBJ2-7,TRBV5-6,NA,CASSLVALDSYEQYF,TGTGCCAGCAGCTTGGTGGCCCTGGACTCCTACGAGCAGTACTTC
NA,TRBJ2-3,TRBV5-1,NA,CASSLGQFLTTDTQYF,TGCGCCAGCAGCTTAGGACAGTTCCTTACCACAGATACGCAGTATTTT
TRBD2,TRBJ2-3,TRBV11-3,NA,CASSLTSGGAGDTQYF,TGTGCCAGCAGCCTGACTAGCGGGGGGGCTGGAGATACGCAGTATTTT
NA,TRBJ2-5,TRBV6-5,NA,CASRIQGSEETQYF,TGTGCCAGCAGGATTCAGGGATCCGAAGAGACCCAGTACTTC
NA,TRBJ1-1,TRBV19,once,CASKRGDRGETEAFF,TGTGCCAGCAAACGTGGGGATCGGGGAGAAACTGAAGCTTTCTTT
TRBD2,TRBJ2-7,TRBV9,NA,CASSPSSSGLADEQYF,TGTGCCAGCAGCCCCAGTTCCTCGGGACTAGCTGACGAGCAGTACTTC
NA,TRBJ2-1,TRBV6-1,once,CASSEAGVRYNEQFF,TGTGCCAGCAGTGAAGCGGGGGTCCGGTATAATGAGCAGTTCTTC
NA,TRBJ1-1,TRBV6-5,NA,CASRRTVDEAFF,TGTGCCAGCAGGCGGACAGTGGATGAAGCTTTCTTT
TRBD2,TRBJ2-7,TRBV4-3,NA,CASSQGRASYEQYF,TGCGCCAGCAGCCAGGGGAGGGCCTCCTACGAGCAGTACTTC
TRBD1,TRBJ1-1,TRBV5-1,NA,CASSPQGVNTEAFF,TGCGCCAGCAGCCCCCAGGGGGTTAATACTGAAGCTTTCTTT
NA,TRBJ2-5,TRBV11-2,NA,CASSLWAGALGQTQYF,TGTGCCAGCAGCTTATGGGCAGGGGCCTTGGGACAGACCCAGTACTTC
NA,TRBJ1-1,TRBV21-1,few,CASSKGLSAEAFF,TGTGCCAGCAGCAAAGGGCTGTCCGCTGAAGCTTTCTTT
NA,TRBJ2-2,TRBV6-6,NA,CASKMGVTNTGELFF,TGTGCCAGCAAAATGGGCGTCACGAACACCGGGGAGCTGTTTTTT
TRBD1,TRBJ1-1,TRBV5-1,NA,CASSVSGTGDTEAFF,TGCGCCAGCAGTGTCTCCGGGACAGGGGATACTGAAGCTTTCTTT
TRBD2,TRBJ2-3,TRBV19,NA,CASSRRLAATDTQYF,TGTGCCAGTAGCCGTAGACTAGCGGCCACAGATACGCAGTATTTT
NA,TRBJ2-7,TRBV7-6,NA,CASSPQGGGSYEQYF,TGTGCCAGCAGCCCACAGGGAGGAGGCTCCTACGAGCAGTACTTC
NA,TRBJ2-7,TRBV6-6,NA,CASSYHYEQYF,TGTGCCAGCAGTTACCACTACGAGCAGTACTTC
NA,TRBJ2-1,TRBV5-4,NA,CASSLPGYNEQFF,TGTGCCAGCAGCTTACCCGGGTACAATGAGCAGTTCTTC
NA,TRBJ1-4,TRBV7-2,NA,CASSLSGGTGEKLFF,TGTGCCAGCAGCTTATCGGGAGGGACGGGAGAAAAACTGTTTTTT
TRBD1,TRBJ2-7,TRBV7-2,NA,CASSEGQGLGYEQYF,TGTGCCAGCAGCGAAGGACAGGGCCTAGGCTACGAGCAGTACTTC
NA,TRBJ1-2,TRBV6-5,NA,CASRPHTGPINGYTF,TGTGCCAGCAGGCCGCACACAGGTCCTATCAATGGCTACACCTTC